This T cell receptor beta chain was identified in a study of T cell responses to AZD1222 COVID-19 vaccine. Overall study context: Samples with a second dose at about 4 or about 12 weeks were pooled together.

Sequencing used immunoSEQ multiplex PCR; TCRdb keeps in-frame clones, though not all of them. Among more than 150,000 clones listed, approximately 92% were seen once. General observations from the study: Following two doses of AZD1222, Spike-specific TCR breadth and depth rose. Reportedly, nearly half the spike-specific TCRs target unmutated variant regions.

The CDR3 runs 15 residues. V was trimmed by 5 bases and J by 4 bases, leaving 16 bases between them. Germline V CDR1 and CDR2: SEHNR, FQNEAQ (reference sequence). Turning to this clone: The antigen is unknown.

The origin of this receptor is an adult in good health. The sample here was peripheral blood, taken on day 0 of AZD1222 vaccination. The chain employs TRBV7-9 and TRBJ2-3, with D possibly matching TRBD2 (7 bases). The CDR3 DNA reads as TGTGCCAGCAGCGGAAGCGGGAAGGGGGCAGATACGCAGTATTTT. This gives the protein CASSGSGKGADTQYF.